These T cell receptor beta chains were read from a single sample in a study of early T cells in non-severe SARS-CoV-2 infection. TCRdb re-analysed the 5' RACE reads in MiXCR, keeping a single row per CDR3 protein. The sample holds some 120,000 distinct CDR3 sequences, more than 12% seen once. The sample comprised whole blood. The receptors shown here come from an adult who was a healthcare worker with PCR-confirmed SARS-CoV-2 infection or an uninfected control (not recorded which). Each CDR3 is given with its conserved first and last residue. A D gene is named only where the DNA matches it firmly. Not all rows give a size; the values are once, few, many and, for expanded clones, a class.

-,TRBJ2-1,TRBV3-1,many,TGTGCCAGCAGCCCCCCCGGGATGAACTACAATGAGCAGTTCTTC,CASSPPGMNYNEQFF
-,TRBJ1-5,TRBV27,few,TGTGCCAGCAGTTTAGCCAGCCATAGCAATCAGCCCCAGCATTTT,CASSLASHSNQPQHF
-,TRBJ1-6,TRBV11-2,few,TGTGCCAGCAGCTTAGGACAAGATTCACCCCTCCACTTT,CASSLGQDSPLHF
-,TRBJ1-2,TRBV7-8,-,TGTGCCAGCAGCTTAGAAGGACAGACAGTCCATCCTGTCTATGGCTACACCTTC,CASSLEGQTVHPVYGYTF
TRBD2,TRBJ2-3,TRBV5-1,many,TGCGCCAGCAGCTTCACAGCGGGGGGAACAGATACGCAGTATTTT,CASSFTAGGTDTQYF
-,TRBJ1-1,TRBV4-1,-,TGCGCCAGCAGCCAAGAAGTTGCGGGGGTGAACACTGAAGCTTTCTTT,CASSQEVAGVNTEAFF
-,TRBJ2-3,TRBV20-1,-,TGCAGTGGAGTAGAGAAGGGGCCAGATACGCAGTATTTT,CSGVEKGPDTQYF
-,TRBJ1-5,TRBV20-1,-,TGCAGTGCTAGAGACGGTCCCAGCAATCAGCCCCAGCATTTT,CSARDGPSNQPQHF
-,TRBJ2-2,TRBV7-6,-,TGTGCCAGCAGCCCATCAGGGGGGGCGAACACCGGGGAGCTGTTTTTT,CASSPSGGANTGELFF
TRBD1,TRBJ2-1,TRBV29-1,few,TGCAGCGTTGAGCAATCCGGGACAGGGGTTCAGTTCTTC,CSVEQSGTGVQFF
TRBD1,TRBJ1-4,TRBV20-1,few,TGCAGTGCTCCGGGACAGAGAGGGGAAAAACTGTTTTTT,CSAPGQRGEKLFF
TRBD2,TRBJ2-5,TRBV3-1,-,TGTGCCAGCAGCCTGCTAGGCGCGGGGGGTAAGACCCAGTACTTC,CASSLLGAGGKTQYF
-,TRBJ2-1,TRBV19,-,TGTGCCAGTAGAGGCTGGCCCAATGAGCAGTTCTTC,CASRGWPNEQFF
-,TRBJ2-5,TRBV4-1,-,TGCGCCAGCAGCTTCGAGGGAGAGACCCAGTACTTC,CASSFEGETQYF